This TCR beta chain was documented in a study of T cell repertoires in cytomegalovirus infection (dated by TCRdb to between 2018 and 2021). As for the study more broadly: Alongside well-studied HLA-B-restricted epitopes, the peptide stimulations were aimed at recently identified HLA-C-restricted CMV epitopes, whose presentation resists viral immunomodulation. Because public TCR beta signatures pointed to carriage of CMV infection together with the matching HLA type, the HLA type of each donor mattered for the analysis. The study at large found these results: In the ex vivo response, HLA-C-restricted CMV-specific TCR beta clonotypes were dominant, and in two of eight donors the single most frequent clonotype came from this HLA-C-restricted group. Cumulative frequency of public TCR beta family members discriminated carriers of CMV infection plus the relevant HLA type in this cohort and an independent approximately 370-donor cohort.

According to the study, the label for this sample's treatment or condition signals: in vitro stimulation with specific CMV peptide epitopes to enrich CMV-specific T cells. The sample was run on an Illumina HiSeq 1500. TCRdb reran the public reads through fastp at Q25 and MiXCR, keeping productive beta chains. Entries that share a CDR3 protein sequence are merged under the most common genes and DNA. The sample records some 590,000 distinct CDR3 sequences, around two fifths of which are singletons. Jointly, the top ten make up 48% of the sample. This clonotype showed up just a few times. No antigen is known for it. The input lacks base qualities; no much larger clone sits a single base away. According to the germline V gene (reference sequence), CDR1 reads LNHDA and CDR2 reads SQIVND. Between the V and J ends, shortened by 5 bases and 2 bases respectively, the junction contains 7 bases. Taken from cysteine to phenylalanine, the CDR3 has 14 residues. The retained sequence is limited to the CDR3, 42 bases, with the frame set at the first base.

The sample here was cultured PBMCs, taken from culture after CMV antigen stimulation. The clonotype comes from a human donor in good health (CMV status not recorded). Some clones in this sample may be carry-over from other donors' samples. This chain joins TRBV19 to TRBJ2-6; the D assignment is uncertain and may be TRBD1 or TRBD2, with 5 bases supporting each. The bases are TGTGCCAGTAGTGGGGGACCTGGGGCCAACGTCCTGACTTTC. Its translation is CASSGGPGANVLTF.